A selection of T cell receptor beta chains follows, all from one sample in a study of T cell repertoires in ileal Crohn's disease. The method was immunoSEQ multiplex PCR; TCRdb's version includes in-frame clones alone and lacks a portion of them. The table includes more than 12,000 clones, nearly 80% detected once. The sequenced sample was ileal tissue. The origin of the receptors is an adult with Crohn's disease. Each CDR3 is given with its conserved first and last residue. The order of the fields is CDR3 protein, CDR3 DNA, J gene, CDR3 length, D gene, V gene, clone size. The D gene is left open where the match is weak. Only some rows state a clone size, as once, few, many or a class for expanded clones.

CDR3aa: CASSLGRDSQETQYF
CDR3nt: TGTGCCAGCAGCTTAGGGCGGGACAGTCAAGAGACCCAGTACTTC
j_gene: TRBJ2-5
len: 15
d_gene: -
v_gene: TRBV7-9
abundance: -

CDR3aa: CSPWGTGAFSNSPLHF
CDR3nt: TGCAGCCCTTGGGGGACAGGGGCTTTTAGTAATTCACCCCTCCACTTT
j_gene: TRBJ1-6
len: 16
d_gene: TRBD1
v_gene: TRBV29-1
abundance: few

CDR3aa: CASSPQLDRTEAFF
CDR3nt: TGTGCCAGCTCCCCCCAACTTGACAGGACTGAAGCTTTCTTT
j_gene: TRBJ1-1
len: 14
d_gene: -
v_gene: TRBV18
abundance: -

CDR3aa: CASSFVGGYNSPLHF
CDR3nt: TGTGCCAGTAGTTTCGTTGGCGGATACAATTCACCCCTCCACTTT
j_gene: TRBJ1-6
len: 15
d_gene: -
v_gene: TRBV19
abundance: -

CDR3aa: CAGGSGGSGEKLFF
CDR3nt: TGTGCCGGAGGTTCTGGGGGGTCTGGTGAAAAACTGTTTTTT
j_gene: TRBJ1-4
len: 14
d_gene: -
v_gene: TRBV7-8
abundance: -

CDR3aa: CAWSYDRNNEQFF
CDR3nt: TGTGCCTGGAGTTACGACAGAAACAATGAGCAGTTCTTC
j_gene: TRBJ2-1
len: 13
d_gene: -
v_gene: TRBV30
abundance: few

CDR3aa: CATSRGGPYEQYF
CDR3nt: TGTGCCACCAGCAGAGGGGGCCCCTACGAGCAGTACTTC
j_gene: TRBJ2-7
len: 13
d_gene: -
v_gene: TRBV15
abundance: -

CDR3aa: CAWSVTMIGLAGSDTQYF
CDR3nt: TGTGCCTGGAGTGTGACTATGATCGGACTAGCGGGGTCAGATACGCAGTATTTT
j_gene: TRBJ2-3
len: 18
d_gene: TRBD2
v_gene: TRBV30
abundance: -

CDR3aa: CASSQGDREDTEAFF
CDR3nt: TGTGCCAGCAGCCAAGGGGACAGGGAGGACACTGAAGCTTTCTTT
j_gene: TRBJ1-1
len: 15
d_gene: TRBD1
v_gene: TRBV4-2
abundance: -

CDR3aa: CATSRSRKVQETQYF
CDR3nt: TGTGCCACCAGCAGATCCAGGAAGGTACAAGAGACCCAGTACTTC
j_gene: TRBJ2-5
len: 15
d_gene: -
v_gene: TRBV15
abundance: -

CDR3aa: CASSERQPQPLHF
CDR3nt: TGTGCCAGCAGTGAAAGACAGCCGCAGCCCCTCCACTTT
j_gene: TRBJ1-6
len: 13
d_gene: -
v_gene: TRBV6-1
abundance: few

CDR3aa: CASSQGGDYGYTF
CDR3nt: TGTGCCAGCAGCCAAGGGGGGGACTATGGCTACACCTTC
j_gene: TRBJ1-2
len: 13
d_gene: -
v_gene: TRBV7-6
abundance: -

CDR3aa: CASSIYRGSNEKLFF
CDR3nt: TGTGCCAGTAGTATCTATCGGGGGTCTAATGAAAAACTGTTTTTT
j_gene: TRBJ1-4
len: 15
d_gene: -
v_gene: TRBV19
abundance: -

CDR3aa: CAWRQGRNYGYTF
CDR3nt: TGTGCCTGGAGACAGGGACGTAACTATGGCTACACCTTC
j_gene: TRBJ1-2
len: 13
d_gene: -
v_gene: TRBV30
abundance: -

CDR3aa: CASSQVLGTYYNEQFF
CDR3nt: TGCGCCAGCAGCCAAGTCCTCGGGACTTACTACAATGAGCAGTTCTTC
j_gene: TRBJ2-1
len: 16
d_gene: -
v_gene: TRBV4-1
abundance: medium-sized

CDR3aa: CASSLAAGGPYNEQFF
CDR3nt: TGCGCCAGCAGCTTGGCGGCGGGGGGGCCCTACAATGAGCAGTTCTTC
j_gene: TRBJ2-1
len: 16
d_gene: TRBD2
v_gene: TRBV5-1
abundance: medium-sized

CDR3aa: CASSPRQGNTEAFF
CDR3nt: TGTGCCAGCTCACCAAGACAGGGGAACACTGAAGCTTTCTTT
j_gene: TRBJ1-1
len: 14
d_gene: TRBD1
v_gene: TRBV18
abundance: -

CDR3aa: CASSRGGGDPYEQYF
CDR3nt: TGTGCCAGCAGCCGCGGGGGAGGGGACCCTTACGAGCAGTACTTC
j_gene: TRBJ2-7
len: 15
d_gene: TRBD2
v_gene: TRBV7-9
abundance: -

CDR3aa: CASSLGQIVAKNIQYF
CDR3nt: TGCGCCAGCAGCTTGGGACAGATAGTAGCCAAAAACATTCAGTACTTC
j_gene: TRBJ2-4
len: 16
d_gene: -
v_gene: TRBV5-1
abundance: -

CDR3aa: CASSWGQGSSPLHF
CDR3nt: TGTGCCAGCAGCTGGGGACAGGGGTCTTCACCCCTCCACTTT
j_gene: TRBJ1-6
len: 14
d_gene: TRBD1
v_gene: TRBV11-1
abundance: -

CDR3aa: CAWSVLIWNTIYF
CDR3nt: TGTGCCTGGAGTGTACTGATTTGGAACACCATATATTTT
j_gene: TRBJ1-3
len: 13
d_gene: -
v_gene: TRBV30
abundance: -